The 8 T cell receptor beta chains in this list originate from one sample, sequenced in a study of cytomegalovirus exposure and HLA in healthy donors. PCR employed 60 Vbeta and 13 Jbeta primers. Sequencing used immunoSEQ multiplex PCR; TCRdb keeps in-frame clones, though not all of them. This table holds 81,000 or so clones, approximately 75% found once. Sample: PBMCs. Receptor source: a man in his 60s in good health and CMV-seronegative.

Of note for this clone: Other DNA sequences in the sample encode the same CDR3. Here the CDR3 DNA reads TGTGCCACCAGCAGCACCGGACAGGGAACGAACACCGGGGAGCTGTTTTTT. This encodes CATSSTGQGTNTGELFF. The rearrangement links TRBV15 to TRBJ2-2, with 8 bases lining up with TRBD1. V gave up 3 bases and J gave up 0 bases; unmatched junction bases: 6. CDR1 and CDR2 (germline): LNHNV, YYDKDF (reference sequence). This CDR3 is 17 amino acids long. Full variable domain (remainder filled in from reference TRBV15 and TRBJ2-2): DAMVIQNPRYQVTQFGKPVTLSCSQTLNHNVMYWYQQKSSQAPKLLFHYYDKDFNNEADTPDNFQSRRPNTSFCFLDIRSPGLGDTAMYLCATSSTGQGTNTGELFFGEGSRLTVL.

This chain uses TRBV21-1 with TRBJ1-1; the D call TRBD1 from the table was never checked on the DNA. TRBV21-1 is termed a pseudogene. The CDR3 runs 15 residues. CDR3: CASSKAPADHTEAFF. The CDR3, as DNA: TGTGCCAGCAGCAAAGCCCCCGCAGATCACACTGAAGCTTTCTTT.

The chain combines TRBV19 with TRBJ1-1, with 12 nucleotides matching TRBD1. This CDR3 comprises 13 residues. CDR1 is LNHDA, CDR2 SQIVND, per germline (reference sequence). The junction had 9 bases not matched to a gene; V was cut back by 8 bases and J by 11 bases. The CDR3 reads CASHRDRGLGAFF. The CDR3 region has the DNA TGTGCCAGTCACCGGGACAGGGGGCTCGGGGCTTTCTTT.

V usage is TRBV27 and J usage is TRBJ1-1; D uncertain. CDR1 and CDR2 (germline): MNHEY, SMNVEV (reference sequence). The V end lost 7 bases, the J end lost 1 base, and 10 bases lay between the germline ends. This CDR3 has 13 amino acids. The CDR3 spells CASNVGSNTEAFF. As DNA, the CDR3 is TGTGCCAGCAACGTCGGGTCGAACACTGAAGCTTTCTTT.

The chain uses TRBV9 and TRBJ2-7, with D maybe TRBD2 (6 bases). Per the germline V gene, CDR1 is SGDLS and CDR2 is YYNGEE. The V end was cut by 3 bases, the J end by 3 bases, with 10 bases between. The CDR3 length is 13 residues. The CDR3 DNA reads as TGTGCCAGCAGCGCCGGAGGGAGCTACGAGCAGTACTTC. Translating it yields CASSAGGSYEQYF. Based on the CDR3 plus reference TRBV9 and TRBJ2-7, the full variable domain is DSGVTQTPKHLITATGQRVTLRCSPRSGDLSVYWYQQSLDQGLQFLIQYYNGEERAKGNILERFSAQQFPDLHSELNLSSLELGDSALYFCASSAGGSYEQYFGPGTRLTVT.

This chain joins TRBV21-1 and TRBJ2-1; TRBD2 is the table's D call, not checked against the DNA. TRBV21-1 is listed as a pseudogene. This CDR3 spans 18 amino acids. CDR3 coding DNA: TGTGCCAGCAGCAAAGAAGTCGGGGCTAGCGGGGGTTACAATGAGCAGTTCTTC. This sequence encodes CASSKEVGASGGYNEQFF.

The rearrangement links TRBV6-4 to TRBJ2-1; D is undetermined. The ends were cut back, 2 bases at V and 11 bases at J, with 13 bases in the middle. The CDR3 contains 13 residues. CDR1 is MRHNA, CDR2 SNTAGT, per germline. The CDR3 sequence: CASSDRQRAKQFF. The CDR3, as DNA: TGTGCCAGCAGTGACCGGCAGCGAGCAAAGCAGTTCTTC.

CDR3 sequence (DNA): TGCGCCAGCAGCTTGGATGGCAGGGAAGGAGCAGATACGCAGTATTTT. This gives the protein CASSLDGREGADTQYF. This chain uses TRBV5-1 with TRBJ2-3, with D possibly being TRBD1 (5 bases). The CDR3 runs 16 residues. V lost 0 bases and J lost 4, with 15 bases in between. The germline gives CDR1 SGHRS, CDR2 YFSETQ.